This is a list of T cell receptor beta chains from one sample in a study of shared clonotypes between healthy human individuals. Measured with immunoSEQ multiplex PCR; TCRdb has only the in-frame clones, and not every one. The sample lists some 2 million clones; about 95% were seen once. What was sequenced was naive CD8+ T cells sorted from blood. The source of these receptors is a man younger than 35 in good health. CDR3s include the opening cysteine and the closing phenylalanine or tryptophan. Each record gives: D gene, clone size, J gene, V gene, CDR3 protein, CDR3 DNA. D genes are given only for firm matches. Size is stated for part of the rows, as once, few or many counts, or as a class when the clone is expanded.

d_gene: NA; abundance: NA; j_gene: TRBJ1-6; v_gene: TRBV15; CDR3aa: CATSRVGHEDSPLHF; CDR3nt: TGTGCCACCAGCAGAGTCGGCCACGAGGATTCACCCCTCCACTTT
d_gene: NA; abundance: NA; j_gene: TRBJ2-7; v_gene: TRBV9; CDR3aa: CASSVDVRGGEQYF; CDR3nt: TGTGCCAGCAGCGTAGACGTCAGGGGAGGGGAGCAGTACTTC
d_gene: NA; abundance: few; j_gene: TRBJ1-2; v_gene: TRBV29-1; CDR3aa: CSVEGHIDGYTF; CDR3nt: TGCAGCGTTGAAGGCCACATCGATGGCTACACCTTC
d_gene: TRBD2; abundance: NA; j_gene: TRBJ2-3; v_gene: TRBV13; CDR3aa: CASSLRDSGATDTQYF; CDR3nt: TGTGCCAGCAGCTTAAGGGATAGCGGGGCCACAGATACGCAGTATTTT
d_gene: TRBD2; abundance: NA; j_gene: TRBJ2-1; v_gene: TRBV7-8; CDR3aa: CASSLASGAYNEQFF; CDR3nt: TGTGCCAGCAGCTTAGCTAGCGGGGCTTACAATGAGCAGTTCTTC
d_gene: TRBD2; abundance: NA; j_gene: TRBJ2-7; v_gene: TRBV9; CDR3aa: CASSDHPEAGAAYEQYF; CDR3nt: TGTGCCAGCAGCGACCACCCGGAAGCGGGGGCGGCATACGAGCAGTACTTC
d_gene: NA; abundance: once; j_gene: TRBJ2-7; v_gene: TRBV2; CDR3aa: CASSETSGEQYF; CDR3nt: TGTGCCAGCAGTGAGACTAGTGGCGAGCAGTACTTC
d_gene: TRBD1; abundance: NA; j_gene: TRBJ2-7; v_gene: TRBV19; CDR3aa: CASSIMGQPYEQYF; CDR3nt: TGTGCCAGTAGTATAATGGGACAGCCCTACGAGCAGTACTTC
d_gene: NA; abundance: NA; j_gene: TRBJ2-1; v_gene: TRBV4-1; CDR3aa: CASSQDSPGITYNEQFF; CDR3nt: TGCGCCAGCAGCCAAGATTCCCCAGGGATCACCTACAATGAGCAGTTCTTC
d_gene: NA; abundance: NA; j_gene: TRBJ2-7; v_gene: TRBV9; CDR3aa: CASSAGDTYYEQYF; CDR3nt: TGTGCCAGCAGCGCCGGGGACACGTACTACGAGCAGTACTTC
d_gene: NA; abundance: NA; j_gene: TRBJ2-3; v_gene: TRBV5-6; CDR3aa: CASTSMGSTDTQYF; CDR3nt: TGTGCCAGCACCTCTATGGGGAGCACAGATACGCAGTATTTT
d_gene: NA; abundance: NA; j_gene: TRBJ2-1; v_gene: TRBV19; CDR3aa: CASISTVNNEQFF; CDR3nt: TGTGCCAGTATTTCGACTGTTAACAATGAGCAGTTCTTC
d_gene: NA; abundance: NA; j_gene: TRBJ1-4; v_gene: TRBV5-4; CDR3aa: CASSPPGGGEKLFF; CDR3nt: TGTGCCAGCAGCCCGCCGGGTGGCGGTGAAAAACTGTTTTTT